Described below is a single T cell receptor beta chain sequence and its context. This record belongs to a study of blood T cell repertoires in COVID-19. Turning to the study itself: The samples span acute and convalescent COVID-19 from the United States, Italy and Spain. From T cells, B-cell-depleted T cells, or PBMCs came the material, which was cDNA or gDNA.

Germline CDR1 and CDR2: LGHDT and YNNKEL (reference sequence). CDR3 length: 16 amino acids. V trimming: 5 bases; J trimming: 2 bases; junction bases outside the gene matches: 10. As handled by the study authors: Reference gene primer amplification in the assay estimated nucleated cell counts. Profiled with immunoSEQ multiplex PCR; TCRdb holds only in-frame clones, not every one. V, J and clone size are those of that table, while D and trimming were read from the DNA. Seen here are some 87,000 clones, over 70% observed once, and the top ten hold 25%. Sequencing was carried out using peripheral blood. The gene calls are TRBV3-1 (or the pseudogene TRBV3-2) and TRBJ2-7; 9 bases align to TRBD1. This receptor was obtained from a man at least 80 years old with active or convalescent COVID-19. The CDR3 coding sequence is TGTGCCAGCAGCGCCACCGACAGGGGGGTGCCCTACGAGCAGTACTTC. Its protein product is CASSATDRGVPYEQYF.